A single sample is the source of the 13 T cell receptor beta chains below, sequenced in a study of tumor-infiltrating lymphocytes in localized non-small cell lung cancer. The assay was immunoSEQ multiplex PCR, and TCRdb's table has in-frame clones only and misses some. The sample holds about 23,000 clones, 73% seen once. The sequencing sample was made of lung tumor tissue. Every receptor here comes from a human donor with non-small cell lung cancer.

The chain recombines TRBV7-6 with TRBJ2-1, with D tentatively TRBD2 (5 bases). CDR1 is SGHVS and CDR2 is FNYEAQ in the germline V gene. The CDR3 totals 16 residues. V was pared by 6 bases and J by 7 bases, with 22 bases between. The CDR3 protein is CASSRLAGELRNEQFF. In nucleotides, the CDR3 is TGTGCCAGCAGTCGTTTGGCGGGCGAGTTGAGGAATGAGCAGTTCTTC. The entire variable domain, with the rest obtained from reference TRBV7-6 and TRBJ2-1, is as follows: GAGVSQSPRYKVTKRGQDVALRCDPISGHVSLYWYRQALGQGPEFLTYFNYEAQQDKSGLPNDRFSAERPEGSISTLTIQRTEQRDSAMYRCASSRLAGELRNEQFFGPGTRLTVL.

V usage is TRBV6-1 and J usage is TRBJ1-6; no firm D call. This CDR3 has 14 amino acids. Germline loops: CDR1 MNHNS, CDR2 SASEGT. V gave up 5 bases and J gave up 8 bases, with 13 bases separating them. The CDR3 DNA follows: TGTGCCAGCAGTACACAAGGACGGTATTCACCCCTCCACTTT. Amino acids: CASSTQGRYSPLHF.

The gene calls are TRBV11-3 and TRBJ1-4; 10 nucleotides align to TRBD1. Looked up from germline, CDR1 is SGHNT and CDR2 is YENEEA. The V and J ends lost 5 bases and 7 bases, in that order; junction bases with no gene match: 7. The CDR3 covers 15 residues. The CDR3 bases are TGTGCCAGCAGCCGGTCCGGGACAGGGGCTGAAAAACTGTTTTTT. Its translation: CASSRSGTGAEKLFF.

This sequence joins TRBV6-4 and TRBJ2-3; D not certain. V was cut by 0 bases and J by 2 bases, with 12 bases left in between. Germline CDR1 and CDR2: MRHNA and SNTAGT. The CDR3 is 16 amino acids. CDR3 nucleotide sequence: TGTGCCAGCAGTGACTCTGCGGAGCCTTCCACAGATACGCAGTATTTT. Its translation is CASSDSAEPSTDTQYF.

The chain combines TRBV19 with TRBJ1-5; possibly TRBD1 for D (6 bases). Germline V lookup: CDR1 LNHDA, CDR2 SQIVND (reference sequence). This CDR3 is built from 14 residues. The ends were cut back, 5 bases at V and 2 bases at J, with 10 bases in the middle. CDR3 in DNA: TGTGCCAGTAGTCAAGGGGGAGGCAATCAGCCCCAGCATTTT. Translating gives CASSQGGGNQPQHF. Filled out from reference TRBV19 and TRBJ1-5, the complete variable domain reads DGGITQSPKYLFRKEGQNVTLSCEQNLNHDAMYWYRQDPGQGLRLIYYSQIVNDFQKGDIAEGYSVSREKKESFPLTVTSAQKNPTAFYLCASSQGGGNQPQHFGDGTRLSIL.

The V and J genes are TRBV5-6 and TRBJ2-7; D unclear. Trimming took off 4 bases at V and 7 bases at J, with 9 bases between the two ends. Germline values: CDR1 SGHDT, CDR2 YYEEEE. The CDR3 sequence is 11 residues long. This CDR3 is CASSHLVEQYF. CDR3 nucleotides: TGTGCCAGCAGCCACCTTGTAGAGCAGTACTTC.

The chain couples TRBV25-1 to TRBJ2-5; D possibly uses TRBD1 or TRBD2 (6 bases each). The V gene lost 4 bases and the J gene lost 7 bases, with 13 bases spanning the gap. The CDR3 runs to 13 residues. In germline, CDR1 is MGHDK, CDR2 SYGVNS. Here the CDR3 DNA reads TGTGCCAGCAGTGGGGGGGCACGGGTGACCCAGTACTTC. Amino acids: CASSGGARVTQYF.

The rearrangement uses TRBV6-1 and TRBJ2-6; a possible D gene is TRBD1 (6 bases). The CDR3 contains 15 residues. Trimming shortened V by 6 bases and J by 0 bases, and 9 bases separated the two germline ends. The germline V gene encodes CDR1 MNHNS and CDR2 SASEGT. The CDR3 DNA reads TGTGCCAGCAGGAGAGGGGGCTCTGGGGCCAACGTCCTGACTTTC. Its translation is CASRRGGSGANVLTF.

This clone appeared once. The chain employs TRBV30 and TRBJ1-2, with 11 bases identical to TRBD1. Germline trimming cut 5 bases from V and 7 bases from J; bases unmatched to any gene: 3. The germline V gene encodes CDR1 GTSNPN and CDR2 SVGIG (reference sequence). CDR3 length: 12 residues. The CDR3: CAWWTGGSGYTF. CDR3 sequence (DNA): TGTGCCTGGTGGACAGGGGGCAGTGGCTACACCTTC.

The rearrangement joins TRBV7-9 to TRBJ2-3; D might be TRBD1 (5 bases). Germline V gives CDR1 SEHNR, CDR2 FQNEAQ (reference sequence). This CDR3 is built from 14 residues. V lost 2 bases to trimming and J lost 2 bases, with 8 bases between them. The CDR3 DNA follows: TGTGCCAGCAGCTTACAGGGCCCCACAGATACGCAGTATTTT. It translates to CASSLQGPTDTQYF.

This clone has a handful of counts. The chain carries TRBV29-1 and TRBJ1-5; D remains ambiguous. Germline V CDR1 and CDR2: SQVTM, ANQGSEA. Trimming took 4 bases from V and 2 from J, leaving 12 bases between them. The CDR3 runs 14 residues. The chain's CDR3 is CSVAMQDGNQPQHF. The CDR3 bases are TGCAGCGTTGCTATGCAGGACGGCAATCAGCCCCAGCATTTT.

The chain has TRBV5-6 and TRBJ2-1; 8 bases map to TRBD1. The J segment lost 5 bases and the V segment lost 5 bases, leaving 12 bases of the junction unmatched. The CDR3 totals 16 residues. Germline CDR1 is SGHDT and CDR2 is YYEEEE. DNA for the CDR3: TGTGCCAGCAGGAAGATAGGACAGGGCGCCAACAATGAGCAGTTCTTC. Translation: CASRKIGQGANNEQFF.

The chain carries TRBV25-1 and TRBJ1-2, with 8 bases lining up with TRBD1. V shed 2 bases, J shed 4 bases, and the junction held 12 bases outside the gene matches. CDR3 length: 17 residues. CDR1 and CDR2 from the germline V gene are MGHDK and SYGVNS. In nucleotides, the CDR3 is TGTGCCAGCAGTGAAGCTGGGCAGGGGGCACTAACCTATGGCTACACCTTC. Translated, it gives CASSEAGQGALTYGYTF.